The rows below give T cell receptor beta chains drawn from one sample of a study of identical twins. TCRdb ran MiXCR on the 5' RACE reads and lists one entry per CDR3 protein. The sample lists hundreds of thousands of distinct CDR3 sequences; approximately 13% were seen once. This sample also belongs to another study, concerning yellow fever vaccine responses in identical twins.

Sequenced material: CD8+ T cells sorted from blood. These receptor sequences come from a woman between 18 and 30 years old in good health. CDR3s include the opening cysteine and the closing phenylalanine or tryptophan. Each record gives: clone size, D gene, J gene, V gene, CDR3 protein, CDR3 DNA. A D gene is named only where the DNA matches it firmly. Only part of the rows carry a size: once, few, many, or a class if the clone is expanded.

size: .
D: TRBD2
J: TRBJ2-1
V: TRBV5-1
CDR3: CASSYYELAGAGNEQFF
DNA: TGCGCCAGCAGCTATTATGAGCTAGCGGGAGCGGGCAATGAGCAGTTCTTC

size: few
D: TRBD1
J: TRBJ1-1
V: TRBV20-1
CDR3: CSARDSDRVMVNTEAFF
DNA: TGCAGTGCTAGAGATTCGGACAGGGTGATGGTGAACACTGAAGCTTTCTTT

size: few
D: TRBD2
J: TRBJ2-2
V: TRBV7-2
CDR3: CASSLRVAGGKTGELFF
DNA: TGTGCCAGCAGCTTAAGGGTAGCGGGAGGAAAGACCGGGGAGCTGTTTTTT

size: .
D: TRBD1
J: TRBJ2-1
V: TRBV13
CDR3: CASSLEGTGGAYNEQFF
DNA: TGTGCCAGCAGCTTAGAAGGGACAGGGGGCGCGTACAATGAGCAGTTCTTC

size: .
D: TRBD2
J: TRBJ2-3
V: TRBV24-1
CDR3: CATSDRTSDSTDTQYF
DNA: TGTGCCACCAGTGACCGGACTAGCGACAGCACAGATACGCAGTATTTT

size: .
D: TRBD1
J: TRBJ1-2
V: TRBV27
CDR3: CASSRTGRSPFYGYTF
DNA: TGTGCCAGCAGTCGGACAGGCCGGTCCCCATTCTATGGCTACACCTTC

size: once
D: .
J: TRBJ2-5
V: TRBV28
CDR3: CASAGVGTKETQYF
DNA: TGTGCCAGCGCGGGCGTAGGTACCAAAGAGACCCAGTACTTC

size: many
D: TRBD2
J: TRBJ2-3
V: TRBV2
CDR3: CASRGGTDTQYF
DNA: TGTGCCAGCAGGGGAGGGACAGATACGCAGTATTTT

size: .
D: .
J: TRBJ2-3
V: TRBV7-9
CDR3: CASSSPPAQRPQDTQYF
DNA: TGTGCCAGCAGCTCGCCCCCGGCCCAGAGGCCCCAGGATACGCAGTATTTT

size: .
D: .
J: TRBJ2-1
V: TRBV6-2/TRBV6-3
CDR3: CASSYGYDEQFF
DNA: TGTGCCAGCAGTTACGGGTACGATGAGCAGTTCTTC

size: many
D: .
J: TRBJ1-5
V: TRBV5-1
CDR3: CASSLELNQPQHF
DNA: TGCGCCAGCAGCTTGGAACTAAATCAGCCCCAGCATTTT